Listed here are 31 T cell receptor beta chains from one sample, sequenced in a study of cytomegalovirus exposure and HLA in healthy donors. In the PCR, 60 Vbeta and 13 Jbeta primers were used. Measured with immunoSEQ multiplex PCR; TCRdb has only the in-frame clones, and not every one. The sample has under 200,000 clones; roughly 80% are singletons. Specimen: PBMCs. The receptors here all came from a girl aged 5-17 years in good health and CMV-seropositive.

Here the CDR3 reads CSASVSYEQYF. The CDR3 nucleotides are TGCAGTGCTAGTGTCAGCTACGAGCAGTACTTC. V usage is TRBV20-1 and J usage is TRBJ2-7; no reliable D call. CDR3 length: 11 residues. V was pared by 3 bases and J by 3 bases, with 6 bases between. The V gene's germline CDR1 is DFQATT and CDR2 SNEGSKA (reference sequence).

The V gene is TRBV7-3, the J gene TRBJ2-5, with D possibly TRBD1 on 6 matching bases. CDR1 SGHTA and CDR2 FQGTGA come from the germline V gene. V was trimmed by 4 bases and J by 2 bases, leaving 8 bases between them. The CDR3 totals 13 residues. The CDR3 DNA is TGTGCCAGCAGCTACGACAGGCAAGAGACCCAGTACTTC. Protein sequence: CASSYDRQETQYF.

The chain uses TRBV7-3 and TRBJ2-2; D gene unclear. Trimming removed 6 bases from V and 5 bases from J, with 7 bases in between. The V gene's germline CDR1 is SGHTA and CDR2 FQGTGA. CDR3 length: 12 amino acids. CDR3 nucleotide sequence: TGTGCCAGCAGTTACAGTACCGGGGAGCTGTTTTTT. Translating it yields CASSYSTGELFF.

In its sample, this clone was seen a few times. The genes are TRBV27 and TRBJ2-7; the match to TRBD1 covers 9 bases. Germline-derived CDR1 and CDR2 are MNHEY and SMNVEV (reference sequence). This CDR3 has 14 amino acids. After removal of 1 base from V and 5 bases from J, the junction contained 3 bases not matched to a gene. The CDR3 nucleotides are TGTGCCAGCAGTTTATTCAGACAGGGGGACGAGCAGTACTTC. Protein: CASSLFRQGDEQYF.

The gene calls are TRBV6-5 and TRBJ1-5; maybe TRBD1 (5 bases). This CDR3 region has 15 residues. The V and J ends lost 6 bases and 2 bases respectively, with 14 bases between them. Germline loops: CDR1 MNHEY, CDR2 SVGAGI. This chain's CDR3 is CASSPGGIGNQPQHF. In nucleotides, the CDR3 is TGTGCCAGCAGCCCGGGGGGGATTGGCAATCAGCCCCAGCATTTT.

This chain connects TRBV23-1 to TRBJ1-5, with 7 bases lining up with TRBD1. TRBV23-1 is given ORF status, its function remaining uncertain. This CDR3 is built from 17 residues. Losses at the gene ends were 7 bases for V and 0 bases for J; bases not matched to a gene: 12. The CDR3 DNA reads as TGCGCCAGCAATTCAACAGGGGCACCCTATAGCAATCAGCCCCAGCATTTT. This codes for CASNSTGAPYSNQPQHF.

This sequence joins TRBV5-1 and TRBJ1-2; perhaps TRBD1 as D (6 bases). The V and J ends lost 4 bases and 8 bases respectively, with 27 bases between them. CDR1 is SGHRS, CDR2 YFSETQ, per germline. CDR3 length: 17 amino acids. The DNA of the CDR3 is TGCGCCAGCAGCGGTCGAGGGCAGGGGCCGCGGGTGGGAGGCTACACCTTC. Protein: CASSGRGQGPRVGGYTF.

The chain combines TRBV9 with TRBJ1-1; possibly TRBD1 for D (5 bases). V lost 3 bases, J lost 1 base, and 10 bases lay in between. This CDR3 has 14 amino acids. From germline, CDR1 is SGDLS and CDR2 YYNGEE. CDR3 sequence (DNA): TGTGCCAGCAGCGGGGGGGTGGCGAACACTGAAGCTTTCTTT. This encodes CASSGGVANTEAFF.

This chain connects TRBV27 to TRBJ1-1; D is unclear. Germline V CDR1 and CDR2: MNHEY, SMNVEV (reference sequence). The CDR3 loop spans 14 amino acids. V lost 7 bases, J lost 4 bases, and 16 bases lay in between. CDR3 amino acids: CASTNGGGGTEAFF. The CDR3 nucleotides are TGTGCCAGCACTAACGGTGGCGGTGGCACTGAAGCTTTCTTT.

The chain has TRBV11-3 and TRBJ2-1; 7 bases map to TRBD2. Germline CDR1 and CDR2: SGHNT and YENEEA. The CDR3 runs 14 residues. V was clipped by 5 bases and J by 9 bases; unmatched bases: 10. In nucleotides, the CDR3 is TGTGCCAGCAGCCCGGGGGTGACTAGCAGTGAGCAGTTCTTC. Its protein is CASSPGVTSSEQFF.

This clone has just a few counts. The J gene is TRBJ2-5, the V gene TRBV28, with 11 bases lining up with TRBD2. Judging by the DNA end, TRBJ2-7 fits better; the J call may be wrong. This CDR3 is built from 16 residues. Germline lookup yields CDR1 MDHEN and CDR2 SYDVKM. The DNA for the CDR3 is TGTGCCAGCAGTTTAATGGGACTAGCGGCTAACTACGAGCAGTACTTC. It translates to CASSLMGLAANYEQYF.

The chain has TRBV7-9 and TRBJ2-1; a weak D match, TRBD2 (6 bases). The length of the CDR3 is 15 residues. CDR1 and CDR2 (germline): SEHNR, FQNEAQ (reference sequence). V gave up 1 base and J gave up 10 bases, with 17 bases separating them. The CDR3 here is CASSLEMWGVGEQFF. The DNA for the CDR3 is TGTGCCAGCAGCTTAGAAATGTGGGGGGTAGGCGAGCAGTTCTTC. Combining the CDR3 with reference TRBV7-9 and TRBJ2-1 gives the whole variable domain DTGVSQNPRHKITKRGQNVTFRCDPISEHNRLYWYRQTLGQGPEFLTYFQNEAQLEKSRLLSDRFSAERPKGSFSTLEIQRTEQGDSAMYLCASSLEMWGVGEQFFGPGTRLTVL.

In its sample, this clone was seen a few times. CDR3: CASSLNDRGRLGGNTIYF. The CDR3 region has the DNA TGTGCCAGCAGCTTAAACGACAGGGGCCGCCTGGGTGGAAACACCATATATTTT. This chain connects TRBV7-9 to TRBJ1-3; 8 positions agree with TRBD1. The CDR3 loop spans 18 amino acids. The germline gives CDR1 SEHNR, CDR2 FQNEAQ (reference sequence). The trim removed 2 bases at V and 3 bases at J, leaving 12 bases unmatched.

This chain connects TRBV11-2 to TRBJ2-4; 12 bases agree with TRBD2. Germline V lookup: CDR1 SGHAT, CDR2 FQNNGV. With 5 bases clipped from V and 0 bases from J, the junction kept 8 bases outside the gene matches. The CDR3 is 18 amino acids. DNA of the CDR3: TGTGCCAGCAGCATGCGGACTAGCGGGATTCTAGCCAAAAACATTCAGTACTTC. Protein: CASSMRTSGILAKNIQYF.

The chain has TRBV15 and TRBJ2-7, with D possibly TRBD1 on 6 matching bases. Germline CDR1 and CDR2: LNHNV and YYDKDF (reference sequence). V was trimmed by 1 base and J by 3 bases, leaving 13 bases between them. The CDR3 extends over 15 amino acids. The CDR3 region has the DNA TGTGCCACCAGCAGAGCGGGGACACCGAGCTACGAGCAGTACTTC. Translated: CATSRAGTPSYEQYF.

The rearrangement joins TRBV29-1 to TRBJ2-1; tentatively, D is TRBD2 (5 bases). The germline gives CDR1 SQVTM, CDR2 ANQGSEA. The CDR3 is made up of 12 amino acids. V lost 1 base to trimming and J lost 10 bases, with 11 bases between them. CDR3 residues: CSVEGEQVEQFF. DNA for the CDR3: TGCAGCGTTGAAGGGGAGCAGGTCGAGCAGTTCTTC.

This clone turned up a few times. The genes are TRBV19 and TRBJ1-3; 8 bases map to TRBD1. The CDR3 runs to 16 residues. The germline V gene has CDR1 LNHDA and CDR2 SQIVND (reference sequence). Trimming removed 4 bases from V and 0 bases from J; junction bases left unmatched: 5. CDR3 DNA: TGTGCCAGTAGTAACCGGGACAGGTTCTCTGGAAACACCATATATTTT. Protein product: CASSNRDRFSGNTIYF.

Note on this clone: An end of the junction differs from the germline gene, which may be a read error. Other nucleotide sequences in the sample specify the same CDR3. V gene TRBV7-9 combines with J gene TRBJ2-2; TRBD2 might be the D (6 bases). Looked up from germline, CDR1 is SEHNR and CDR2 is FQNEAQ (reference sequence). This CDR3 has 14 amino acids. The CDR3 loop reads CAGGRHLNTGELFF. Here the CDR3 DNA reads TGTGCCGGGGGGAGACACCTCAACACCGGGGAGCTATTTTTT.

The chain links TRBV5-4 to TRBJ1-2; 10 positions match TRBD1. Germline loops: CDR1 SGHNT, CDR2 YYREEE (reference sequence). The CDR3 is 14 amino acids. Germline trimming cut 0 bases from V and 4 bases from J; bases unmatched to any gene: 0. Here the CDR3 reads CASSLGTGGYGYTF. The CDR3 DNA is TGTGCCAGCAGCTTGGGGACAGGGGGCTATGGCTACACCTTC. The whole variable domain, remainder taken from reference TRBV5-4 and TRBJ1-2, is ETGVTQSPTHLIKTRGQQVTLRCSSQSGHNTVSWYQQALGQGPQFIFQYYREEENGRGNFPPRFSGLQFPNYSSELNVNALELDDSALYLCASSLGTGGYGYTFGSGTRLTVV.

Ten or more counts support this clone. The chain links TRBV5-1 to TRBJ1-4; TRBD1 agrees at 7 bases. V lost 0 bases to trimming and J lost 7 bases; unmatched junction nucleotides: 9. This CDR3 is 16 amino acids long. Germline-derived CDR1 and CDR2 are SGHRS and YFSETQ. The CDR3 reads CASSLAPPGGGEKLFF. The CDR3 DNA is TGCGCCAGCAGCTTGGCCCCGCCAGGGGGAGGTGAAAAACTGTTTTTT.

This clone turned up a few times. The genes are TRBV7-9 and TRBJ1-5; a possible D gene is TRBD1 (5 bases). This CDR3 comprises 16 residues. Germline loops: CDR1 SEHNR, CDR2 FQNEAQ (reference sequence). Between the trimmed V and J ends, which lost 7 bases and 5 bases, there was a span of 21 bases. CDR3 amino acids: CASTLWTGGWDQPQHF. CDR3 sequence (DNA): TGTGCCAGCACCCTATGGACCGGGGGGTGGGATCAGCCCCAGCATTTT.

This chain joins TRBV10-3 and TRBJ1-5; TRBD1 is a possible D gene (5 bases). Germline loops: CDR1 ENHRY, CDR2 SYGVKD. V lost 2 bases to trimming and J lost 4 bases, with 12 bases between them. This CDR3 spans 15 amino acids. CDR3 nucleotides: TGTGCCATCAGTGAGGGAGGGACGAGGAATCAGCCCCAGCATTTT. The encoded protein is CAISEGGTRNQPQHF.

V and J are TRBV11-3 and TRBJ1-1; 7 bases line up with TRBD1. Germline V lookup: CDR1 SGHNT, CDR2 YENEEA. The CDR3 length is 14 residues. V dropped 5 bases and J dropped 1; count of bases not matched to a gene: 4. The CDR3 DNA reads as TGTGCCAGCAGCCCAGGGGGGCAGAACACTGAAGCTTTCTTT. It specifies CASSPGGQNTEAFF.

The chain links TRBV27 to TRBJ1-5, with no clear D. Looked up from germline, CDR1 is MNHEY and CDR2 is SMNVEV (reference sequence). This CDR3 comprises 15 residues. Trimming left V 2 bases short and J 0 bases short, with 8 bases between. CDR3 sequence: CASSLDFSSNQPQHF. The CDR3 DNA reads as TGTGCCAGCAGTTTAGATTTCAGTAGCAATCAGCCCCAGCATTTT.

V and J are TRBV6-7 and TRBJ2-7; 8 positions match TRBD2. TRBV6-7 is marked as an open reading frame, function uncertain. The trim removed 0 bases at V and 6 bases at J, leaving 13 bases unmatched. CDR3 size: 17 residues. The CDR3 DNA follows: TGTGCCAGCAGTTACTCGATCGGGTCGGGAGGGCATCGCGAGCAGTACTTC. Encoded protein: CASSYSIGSGGHREQYF.

This sequence joins TRBV19 and TRBJ2-3; perhaps TRBD2 as D (7 bases). Deletions cut 2 bases from V and 2 bases from J, with 14 bases between. The CDR3 runs to 16 residues. Germline-derived CDR1 and CDR2 are LNHDA and SQIVND (reference sequence). CDR3 residues: CASSIQAGAATDTQYF. CDR3 nucleotide sequence: TGTGCCAGTAGTATACAGGCGGGGGCCGCCACAGATACGCAGTATTTT.

The rearrangement links TRBV19 to TRBJ2-2; D remains ambiguous. Germline V gives CDR1 LNHDA, CDR2 SQIVND (reference sequence). V was pared by 0 bases and J by 7 bases, with 9 bases between. The CDR3 extends over 14 amino acids. The DNA of the CDR3 is TGTGCCAGTAGTATAGATAGAGTCCTCGGGGAGCTGTTTTTT. The encoded protein is CASSIDRVLGELFF. The complete variable domain, with remaining parts taken from reference TRBV19 and TRBJ2-2, reads DGGITQSPKYLFRKEGQNVTLSCEQNLNHDAMYWYRQDPGQGLRLIYYSQIVNDFQKGDIAEGYSVSREKKESFPLTVTSAQKNPTAFYLCASSIDRVLGELFFGEGSRLTVL.

This chain links TRBV9 with TRBJ2-7, with D possibly matching TRBD1 (6 bases). The CDR3 totals 14 residues. V lost 0 bases, J lost 7 bases, and 14 bases lay in between. Germline values: CDR1 SGDLS, CDR2 YYNGEE. CDR3 amino acids: CASSVAAGAQEQYF. In DNA form, the CDR3 reads TGTGCCAGCAGCGTAGCCGCAGGGGCCCAAGAGCAGTACTTC.

The V gene is TRBV6-1, the J gene TRBJ1-6, with TRBD1 as a possible D gene (6 bases). Looked up from germline, CDR1 is MNHNS and CDR2 is SASEGT. The V end was cut by 0 bases, the J end by 10 bases, with 16 bases between. This CDR3 spans 16 amino acids. CDR3 residues: CASSEAPGTSRSPLHF. CDR3 bases: TGTGCCAGCAGTGAAGCGCCCGGGACATCAAGGTCACCCCTCCACTTT.

The chain joins TRBV5-4 to TRBJ2-1; 10 bases are shared with TRBD2. CDR1 and CDR2 from the germline V gene are SGHNT and YYREEE (reference sequence). With V trimmed by 4 bases and J by 5 bases, 6 bases remained unmatched. The CDR3 has 15 amino acids. CDR3 in amino acids: CASSAAGGPDNEQFF. CDR3 in DNA: TGTGCCAGCAGCGCAGCGGGGGGGCCGGACAATGAGCAGTTCTTC.

This chain uses TRBV28 with TRBJ1-5; D is unresolved. V was cut by 7 bases and J by 7 bases, with 17 bases left in between. CDR1 and CDR2 (germline): MDHEN, SYDVKM. CDR3 length equals 14 residues. CDR3 DNA sequence: TGTGCCAGCAAGGGCTCGGAGGTGGGGCAGCCCCAGCATTTT. It translates to CASKGSEVGQPQHF.